The 31 T cell receptor beta chains below all came from one sample that was sequenced in a study of T cell repertoires in cytomegalovirus infection. TCRdb fed the reads into MiXCR, producing one record per CDR3 protein. Among almost 550,000 distinct CDR3 sequences, more than 15% were seen once, and the ten largest hold under 30%. The sample taken for sequencing was CD8+ T cells from PBMCs. The receptors were gathered from a human donor in good health (CMV status not recorded). Some clones in this sample may be carry-over from other donors' samples.

At least ten counts were recorded for this clonotype. This chain connects TRBV4-1 to TRBJ2-5; a weak D match, TRBD1 (6 bases). Germline V gene sequence: CDR1 MGHRA, CDR2 YSYEKL. This CDR3 has 16 residues. Trimming took off 4 bases at V and 5 bases at J, with 20 bases between the two ends. CDR3 loop: CASSLTQGNWVETQYF. Written as DNA, the CDR3 is TGCGCCAGCAGCCTAACCCAGGGGAATTGGGTGGAGACCCAGTACTTC.

The V and J genes are TRBV6-5 and TRBJ2-2; D may correspond to TRBD1 or TRBD2 (6 bases each). CDR1 is MNHEY, CDR2 SVGAGI, per germline. V was shortened by 5 bases and J by 6 bases, with 16 bases between the two germline ends. This CDR3 comprises 15 residues. The CDR3 sequence: CASSTQDGGPGELFF. The CDR3 DNA follows: TGTGCCAGCAGTACCCAGGATGGGGGGCCCGGGGAGCTGTTTTTT.

Many counts were recorded for this clonotype. V usage is TRBV7-3 and J usage is TRBJ2-3; the match to TRBD2 covers 7 bases. This CDR3 is built from 17 residues. V was clipped by 2 bases and J by 5 bases; unmatched bases: 13. CDR1 and CDR2 (germline): SGHTA, FQGTGA. The CDR3 DNA reads TGTGCCAGCAGCTTAGGGCTAGCGGACCAATTGGAAGATACGCAGTATTTT. Residues: CASSLGLADQLEDTQYF.

The CDR3 is CASSWDRVSNEQFF. The DNA of the CDR3 is TGTGCCAGCAGTTGGGACAGGGTTAGCAATGAGCAGTTCTTC. The rearrangement links TRBV27 to TRBJ2-1, with 9 bases matching TRBD1. Germline V CDR1 and CDR2: MNHEY, SMNVEV (reference sequence). Trimming cost V 4 bases and J 6 bases; bases outside gene matches: 4. This CDR3 contains 14 residues.

This clonotype was found a few times. The CDR3 DNA is TGTGCCAGCACCGCAGCGGCAGCCCCCGGGGAGCTGTTTTTT. It specifies CASTAAAAPGELFF. The V and J genes are TRBV6-5 and TRBJ2-2, with D perhaps matching TRBD2 (5 bases). The CDR3 totals 14 residues. The ends were cut back, 7 bases at V and 6 bases at J, with 15 bases in the middle. The V gene's germline CDR1 is MNHEY and CDR2 SVGAGI.

This clonotype has a count of ten or more. The rearrangement uses TRBV6-6 and TRBJ2-1, with D maybe TRBD2 (6 bases). Per germline, CDR1 MNHNY and CDR2 SVGAGI (reference sequence). The CDR3 contains 17 residues. Trimming removed 0 bases at V and 7 bases at J, with 19 bases between. CDR3 in amino acids: CASSYSLGGEMGNEQFF. The CDR3 nucleotides are TGTGCCAGCAGTTACTCCCTGGGGGGAGAAATGGGTAATGAGCAGTTCTTC.

This rearrangement joins TRBV5-4 to TRBJ2-6; either TRBD1 or TRBD2 may supply D (5 bases each). The CDR3 extends over 17 amino acids. V was shortened by 4 bases and J by 4 bases, with 18 bases between the two germline ends. Germline-derived CDR1 and CDR2 are SGHNT and YYREEE (reference sequence). CDR3 sequence reads: CASSPTREFSGANVLTF. The CDR3 nucleotides read TGTGCCAGCAGCCCGACCAGGGAGTTTTCAGGGGCCAACGTCCTGACTTTC. The full variable domain, in which reference TRBV5-4 and TRBJ2-6 provide the parts outside the CDR3, is ETGVTQSPTHLIKTRGQQVTLRCSSQSGHNTVSWYQQALGQGPQFIFQYYREEENGRGNFPPRFSGLQFPNYSSELNVNALELDDSALYLCASSPTREFSGANVLTFGAGSRLTVL.

The rearrangement joins TRBV29-1 to TRBJ1-1, with D tentatively TRBD1 (5 bases). CDR3 size: 12 residues. Germline V CDR1 and CDR2: SQVTM, ANQGSEA. The germline V and J ends were trimmed by 0 bases and 8 bases, with 10 bases remaining between them. The CDR3 loop is CSVEDQGTEAFF. The CDR3 DNA reads TGCAGCGTTGAAGATCAGGGTACCGAAGCTTTCTTT.

This clonotype was seen many times. The rearrangement uses TRBV12-3 or TRBV12-4 and TRBJ2-2, with 10 bases identical to TRBD1. The CDR3 extends over 16 amino acids. After removal of 4 bases from V and 6 bases from J, the junction contained 8 bases not matched to a gene. CDR3 coding DNA: TGTGCCAGCAGTTCCGGGACAGGGGTGTATGCCGGGGAGCTGTTTTTT. Its translation is CASSSGTGVYAGELFF.

In its sample, this clonotype was seen many times. The rearrangement links TRBV7-2 to TRBJ1-2; tentative D call: TRBD1 (5 bases). Per germline, CDR1 SGHTA and CDR2 FQGNSA. This CDR3 has 13 amino acids. Trimming cost V 9 bases and J 6 bases, with 17 bases left between them. The CDR3 reads CASPIQGTHGYTF. CDR3 in DNA: TGTGCCAGTCCGATCCAGGGTACCCATGGCTACACCTTC.

A few counts support this clonotype. The V gene is TRBV27, the J gene TRBJ2-7; TRBD2 matches 8 bases. Germline CDR1 is MNHEY and CDR2 is SMNVEV (reference sequence). The CDR3 spans 13 residues. Trimming cost V 8 bases and J 7 bases; bases outside gene matches: 10. The CDR3, as DNA: TGTGCCAGCGGCGAACACGGGAGGGGTGAGCAGTACTTC. Translated: CASGEHGRGEQYF.

The rearrangement uses TRBV29-1 and TRBJ2-2; D unclear. The CDR3 is made up of 17 amino acids. Trimming took off 3 bases at V and 4 bases at J, with 21 bases between the two ends. The germline gives CDR1 SQVTM, CDR2 ANQGSEA. This CDR3 reads CSVDSPGTVSGTGELFF. For the CDR3, the DNA is TGCAGCGTTGATTCCCCAGGAACCGTCTCAGGCACCGGGGAGCTGTTTTTT.

There are many counts of this clonotype. This sequence joins TRBV11-2 and TRBJ2-1; 8 nucleotides align to TRBD2. Trimming removed 7 bases from V and 5 bases from J; junction bases left unmatched: 25. Germline V lookup: CDR1 SGHAT, CDR2 FQNNGV. The CDR3 sequence is 20 residues long. In DNA form, the CDR3 reads TGTGCCAGCACAATTAGAATAACGGGGGATACTAGCGGAGGAAACAATGAGCAGTTCTTC. Its translation: CASTIRITGDTSGGNNEQFF.

Comments on this clonotype: Just one base apart from a much larger clone, this may be a read error. No conserved phenylalanine or tryptophan ends this CDR3, so it is likely a read error. The V gene is TRBV11-2, the J gene TRBJ2-7; 8 nucleotides line up with TRBD2. CDR3 size: 18 residues. The trim removed 3 bases at V and 3 bases at J, leaving 16 bases unmatched. The V gene's germline CDR1 is SGHAT and CDR2 FQNNGV. CDR3 in amino acids: CASSFGFLGSGIFYEQYL. The CDR3 nucleotides read TGTGCCAGCAGCTTTGGATTTTTGGGTAGCGGGATTTTCTACGAGCAGTACTTA.

Notes on this clonotype: No conserved phenylalanine or tryptophan is present at the end of the CDR3, so a read error is the likely explanation. V gene TRBV29-1 combines with J gene TRBJ2-2; the match to TRBD1 covers 10 bases. This CDR3 comprises 14 residues. The J segment lost 4 bases and the V segment lost 4 bases, leaving 3 bases of the junction unmatched. Germline V gene lookup returns CDR1 SQVTM and CDR2 ANQGSEA. This CDR3 is CSVGGTGVTGELFS. CDR3 DNA sequence: TGCAGCGTTGGTGGGACAGGGGTCACCGGGGAGCTGTTTTCT.

This clonotype was observed at least ten times. V is TRBV7-6 and J is TRBJ2-7, with 9 bases aligning to TRBD1. Germline CDR1 SGHVS, CDR2 FNYEAQ. After removal of 6 bases from V and 7 bases from J, the junction contained 4 bases not matched to a gene. The CDR3 runs to 12 residues. The CDR3 region has the DNA TGTGCCAGCAGAGGACAGGGGCAAGAGCAGTACTTC. Translating gives CASRGQGQEQYF.

This clonotype has at least ten counts. The chain couples TRBV12-3 or TRBV12-4 to TRBJ2-1; 10 bases agree with TRBD2. The CDR3 is 14 amino acids. Unmatched junction bases numbered 3, after V lost 4 bases and J lost 6 bases. DNA for the CDR3: TGTGCCAGCAGTTCTAGCGGGGGTACCAATGAGCAGTTCTTC. Its protein is CASSSSGGTNEQFF.

The gene calls are TRBV20-1 and TRBJ2-4, with TRBD1 as a possible D gene (5 bases). V lost 1 base and J 5 bases, leaving 15 bases between the germline ends. The CDR3 spans 15 residues. Germline V gives CDR1 DFQATT, CDR2 SNEGSKA (reference sequence). The CDR3 spells CSARVPRRGQNIQYF. The CDR3 region has the DNA TGCAGTGCTAGAGTCCCTCGAAGGGGCCAAAACATTCAGTACTTC.

This chain links TRBV10-3 with TRBJ1-1; D is unresolved. The CDR3 loop spans 11 amino acids. Per the germline V gene, CDR1 is ENHRY and CDR2 is SYGVKD. The V end lost 9 bases, the J end lost 0 bases, and 5 bases lay between the germline ends. The CDR3 nucleotides read TGTGCCATTCACATGAACACTGAAGCTTTCTTT. It codes for CAIHMNTEAFF.

Note on this clonotype: The conserved phenylalanine or tryptophan normally closing the CDR3 is absent here, so this likely arose from a read error. The chain has TRBV27 and TRBJ2-1; TRBD1 matches at 8 bases. Germline CDR1 reads MNHEY; CDR2 reads SMNVEV (reference sequence). With 4 bases clipped from V and 7 bases from J, the junction kept 9 bases outside the gene matches. The CDR3 is 15 amino acids. The CDR3 nucleotides are TGTGCCAGCAGTTCGCCAGGGGGCTTAGGGAATGAGCAGTTCTTA. It yields the protein CASSSPGGLGNEQFL.

This chain links TRBV6-5 with TRBJ1-5, with D possibly matching TRBD1 (6 bases). This CDR3 spans 13 amino acids. The germline V and J ends were trimmed by 2 bases and 5 bases, with 7 bases remaining between them. CDR1 and CDR2 (germline): MNHEY, SVGAGI. Written as DNA, the CDR3 is TGTGCCAGCAGTTACGGGGGGCATCAGCCCCAGCATTTT. Translation: CASSYGGHQPQHF.

This clonotype was observed a handful of times. This chain connects TRBV4-2 to TRBJ2-3; TRBD2 agrees at 9 bases. The CDR3 is 18 residues long. Losses at the gene ends were 0 bases for V and 5 bases for J; bases not matched to a gene: 12. CDR1 and CDR2 (germline): LGHNA, YNFKEQ. The CDR3 region has the DNA TGTGCCAGCAGCCAAGATTATGAGGCTAGCGGGATTGTAGATACGCAGTATTTT. Its protein is CASSQDYEASGIVDTQYF.

This sequence joins TRBV6-9 and TRBJ1-2; 7 nucleotides align to TRBD1. Germline V gene sequence: CDR1 MNHGY, CDR2 SVAAGI. This CDR3 contains 14 residues. In nucleotides, the CDR3 is TGTTCCCGCAGAGAACAACAGGGGACCTATGGCTACACCTTC. Its protein product is CSRREQQGTYGYTF.

As to this clonotype: This may be a read error, as it is one base from a much larger clone. This chain links TRBV12-5 with TRBJ2-7; unclear D gene. The ends were cut back, 3 bases at V and 0 bases at J, with 21 bases in the middle. CDR3 length: 18 residues. Germline-derived CDR1 and CDR2 are LGHNT and FRNRAP. The CDR3 is CASGFRHDVYSSSYEQYF. The CDR3 bases are TGTGCTAGTGGTTTCAGACATGACGTATACTCTTCCTCCTACGAGCAGTACTTC.

This clonotype appeared many times. The V gene is TRBV12-3 or TRBV12-4, the J gene TRBJ2-7; D uncertain. The CDR3 sequence is 12 residues long. With 3 bases removed from V and 4 bases from J, the gap between germline ends came to 7 bases. The CDR3 region has the DNA TGTGCCAGCAGTTTTGGCCTGTACGAGCAGTACTTC. Its translation is CASSFGLYEQYF.

This clonotype has a handful of counts. The genes are TRBV3-1 and TRBJ2-5, with 10 positions matching TRBD1. The CDR3 spans 15 residues. V lost 5 bases to trimming and J lost 3 bases; unmatched junction nucleotides: 6. CDR1 is LGHDT and CDR2 is YNNKEL in the germline V gene (reference sequence). The chain's CDR3 is CASSARDRGEETQYF. In DNA form, the CDR3 reads TGTGCCAGCAGCGCCCGGGACAGGGGCGAAGAGACCCAGTACTTC.

This clonotype was found a few times. The chain uses TRBV27 and TRBJ1-2, with 7 nucleotides matching TRBD1. Germline loops: CDR1 MNHEY, CDR2 SMNVEV (reference sequence). Losses at the gene ends were 2 bases for V and 7 bases for J; bases not matched to a gene: 10. This CDR3 has 15 residues. In DNA, the CDR3 is TGTGCCAGCAGTTTAAGAGGACAGGCACGCGTTGGCTACACCTTC. Its protein is CASSLRGQARVGYTF.

The chain is built from TRBV28 and TRBJ2-5, with 9 bases matching TRBD1. Germline-derived CDR1 and CDR2 are MDHEN and SYDVKM. After removal of 4 bases from V and 4 bases from J, the junction contained 4 bases not matched to a gene. This CDR3 comprises 14 residues. The DNA of the CDR3 is TGTGCCAGCAGTTCACGGACAGGGGTAGAGACCCAGTACTTC. Its protein product is CASSSRTGVETQYF.

The table lists this clonotype with many counts. This chain connects TRBV4-1 to TRBJ1-2; D not resolved. Germline CDR1 reads MGHRA; CDR2 reads YSYEKL. V dropped 0 bases and J dropped 4 bases, with 12 bases sitting between them. The CDR3 has 15 residues. CDR3 coding DNA: TGCGCCAGCAGCCAAGAGGATTCTCAGGCCTATGGCTACACCTTC. This translates into CASSQEDSQAYGYTF.

This clonotype showed up many times. The chain uses TRBV7-4 and TRBJ2-5; D possibly uses TRBD1 or TRBD2 (6 bases each). V lost 4 bases and J lost 1, with 10 bases in between. The germline gives CDR1 SGHVT, CDR2 SQSDAQ. CDR3 size: 14 residues. The CDR3 loop is CASSWTGAQETQYF. The CDR3 nucleotides are TGTGCCAGCAGCTGGACGGGGGCCCAAGAGACCCAGTACTTC.

At least ten counts were recorded for this clonotype. The DNA for the CDR3 is TGTGCCAGTAGTATACGGCAGACTAGCACAGATACGCAGTATTTT. Protein sequence: CASSIRQTSTDTQYF. The J gene is TRBJ2-3, the V gene TRBV19; D is ambiguous. Trimming shortened V by 2 bases and J by 0 bases, and 9 bases separated the two germline ends. CDR3 length equals 15 residues. Germline CDR1 LNHDA, CDR2 SQIVND (reference sequence).